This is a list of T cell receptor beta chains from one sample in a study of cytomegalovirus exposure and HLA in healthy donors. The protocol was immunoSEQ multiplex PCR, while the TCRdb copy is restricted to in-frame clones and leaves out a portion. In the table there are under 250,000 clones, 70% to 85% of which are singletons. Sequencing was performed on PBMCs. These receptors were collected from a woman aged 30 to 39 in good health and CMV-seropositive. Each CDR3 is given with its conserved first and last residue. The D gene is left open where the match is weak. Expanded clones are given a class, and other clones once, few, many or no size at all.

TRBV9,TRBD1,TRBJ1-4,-,TGTGCCAGCAGCGTAGGGACAGGGTCTTTCGAAAAACTGTTTTTT,CASSVGTGSFEKLFF
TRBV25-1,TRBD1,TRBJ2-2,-,TGTGCCAGCAGTGATCGTCTGACAGGGACGGTGACCGGGGAGCTGTTTTTT,CASSDRLTGTVTGELFF
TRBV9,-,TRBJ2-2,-,TGTGCCAGCAGCAAGGGAACAGGGGGGGGGATTGAGGAGCTGTTTTTT,CASSKGTGGGIEELFF
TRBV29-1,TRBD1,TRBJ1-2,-,TGCAGCGTTGATGCCCGGACAGGGATTAATGGCTACACCTTC,CSVDARTGINGYTF
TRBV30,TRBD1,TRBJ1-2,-,TGTGCCTGGCACTCTCCGGGACAGGGACTAGAAGGCTACACCTTC,CAWHSPGQGLEGYTF
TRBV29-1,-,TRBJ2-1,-,TGCAGCGCCGCGGATTGGAATGAGCAGTTCTTC,CSAADWNEQFF
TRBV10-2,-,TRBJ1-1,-,TGCGCCAGCAGCTTCGCATTGGGCAGCACTGAAGCTTTCTTT,CASSFALGSTEAFF
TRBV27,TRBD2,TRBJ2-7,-,TGTGCCAGCAGTTCGGGACTAGTTGACGAGCAGTACTTC,CASSSGLVDEQYF
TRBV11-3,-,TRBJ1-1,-,TGTGCCAGCAGCTTACCGGTGGAGGGGAACACTGAAGCTTTCTTT,CASSLPVEGNTEAFF
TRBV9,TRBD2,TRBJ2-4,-,TGTGCCAGCAGCTCCGCGGGACTAGATCAATTTCAGTACTTC,CASSSAGLDQFQYF
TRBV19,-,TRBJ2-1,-,TGTGCCAGTAGTATGAGTGAAGGACTAAACTACAATGAGCAGTTCTTC,CASSMSEGLNYNEQFF
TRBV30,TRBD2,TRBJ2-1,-,TGTGCCTGGCGTGTGGGCGGGAGTTTGGACAATGAGCAGTTCTTC,CAWRVGGSLDNEQFF
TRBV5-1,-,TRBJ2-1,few,TGCGCCAGCAGCGCAAGCGGGTCTACCTACAATGAGCAGTTCTTC,CASSASGSTYNEQFF
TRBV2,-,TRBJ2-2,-,TGTGCCAGCGAGGGGGACACCGGGGAGCTGTTTTTT,CASEGDTGELFF
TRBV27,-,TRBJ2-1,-,TGTGCCAGCAGTTCCCTAAACAATGAGCAGTTCTTC,CASSSLNNEQFF
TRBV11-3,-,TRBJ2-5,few,TGTGCCAGCAGCTTCGAAGAGACCCAGTACTTC,CASSFEETQYF
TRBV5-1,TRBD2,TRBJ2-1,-,TGCGCCAGCAGCTTGCTGCCGTCTAGCGGGAGGGCTTACAATGAGCAGTTCTTC,CASSLLPSSGRAYNEQFF
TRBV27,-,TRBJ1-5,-,TGTGCCAGCAGACGGGGGTATAGCAATCAGCCCCAGCATTTT,CASRRGYSNQPQHF
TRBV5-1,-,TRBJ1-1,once,TGCGCCAGCAGCCCTAGATTTTTGAACACTGAAGCTTTCTTT,CASSPRFLNTEAFF
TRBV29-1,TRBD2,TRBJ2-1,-,TGCAGCGTGAGGACTAGCGGGAGCGATGAGCAGTTCTTC,CSVRTSGSDEQFF
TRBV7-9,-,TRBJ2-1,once,TGTGCCAGCAGCTTCGGGAGCGGAGGGGGCCTATGGAATGAGCAGTTCTTC,CASSFGSGGGLWNEQFF
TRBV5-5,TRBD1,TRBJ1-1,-,TGTGCCAGCAGCTTGGGGACAGGGGGCACTGAAGCTTTCTTT,CASSLGTGGTEAFF
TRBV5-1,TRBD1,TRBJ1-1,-,TGCGCCAGCAGCTTGGTAACAGGGACAGGGATGAACACTGAAGCTTTCTTT,CASSLVTGTGMNTEAFF
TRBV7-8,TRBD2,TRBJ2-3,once,TGTGCCAGCAGCCCGTTGGGGGGGAGCACAGATACGCAGTATTTT,CASSPLGGSTDTQYF
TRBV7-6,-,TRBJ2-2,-,TGTGCCAGCAGCTTAGACCCGCCCCTTAGCTCGAGGACCGGGGAGCTGTTTTTT,CASSLDPPLSSRTGELFF
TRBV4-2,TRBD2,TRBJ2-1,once,TGTGCCAGCAGCCCCCTGGCGGCTAGCGGGTCGAGCAATGAGCAGTTCTTC,CASSPLAASGSSNEQFF
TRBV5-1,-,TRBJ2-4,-,TGCGCCAGCAGCTTGGAAGAGAGAGCCAAAAACATTCAGTACTTC,CASSLEERAKNIQYF
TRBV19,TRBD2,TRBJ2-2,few,TGTGCCAGTGGGACTAGACAGACCGGGGAGCTGTTTTTT,CASGTRQTGELFF
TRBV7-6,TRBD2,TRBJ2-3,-,TGTGCCAGCAGCTTAGTACTAGCGGGACCCACAGATACGCAGTATTTT,CASSLVLAGPTDTQYF
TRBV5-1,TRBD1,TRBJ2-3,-,TGCGCCAGCAGCTTGGCAGGGGCACGGGACAGGGCTTATACGCAGTATTTT,CASSLAGARDRAYTQYF
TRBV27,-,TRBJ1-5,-,TGTGCCAGCAGTTCGGGGGGCACCCCACAGCCCCAGCATTTT,CASSSGGTPQPQHF
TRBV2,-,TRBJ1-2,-,TGTGCCAGCAGTGACGGCACGGATCAGGGTTCATATAGTTATGGCTACACCTTC,CASSDGTDQGSYSYGYTF
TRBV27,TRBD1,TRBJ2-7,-,TGTGCCAGCAGTTCTCCACAGGGGGGTATCTACGAGCAGTACTTC,CASSSPQGGIYEQYF
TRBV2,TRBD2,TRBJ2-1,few,TGTGCGCAGCGGGGGCCCTCCTACAATGAGCAGTTCTTC,CAQRGPSYNEQFF
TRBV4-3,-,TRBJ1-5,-,TGCGCCAGCAGCCAAGATCATCGGACTTCAGGTCAGCCCCAGCATTTT,CASSQDHRTSGQPQHF
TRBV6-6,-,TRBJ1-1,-,TGTGCCAGCAACCAGGGGAGGGGGGACACTGAAGCTTTCTTT,CASNQGRGDTEAFF
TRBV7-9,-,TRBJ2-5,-,TGTGCCAGCAGCTCTCCTAGGCCAGTGGAGACCCAGTACTTC,CASSSPRPVETQYF
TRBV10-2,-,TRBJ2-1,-,TGCGCCAGCAGTGAGCCCCCGTACAATGAGCAGTTCTTC,CASSEPPYNEQFF
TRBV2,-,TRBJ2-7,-,TGTGCCAGCAGTACCCAGGGGCAGCCCTCCTACGAGCAGTACTTC,CASSTQGQPSYEQYF
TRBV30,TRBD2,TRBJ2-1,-,TGTGCCGTGGGGGAGGGGATTCCATCCCAGCGGGAGTTCTTTTCGCGCAATGAGCAGTTCTTC,CAVGEGIPSQREFFSRNEQFF
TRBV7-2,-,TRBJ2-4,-,TGTGCCAGCAGCCCGACAGGTTACAAAAACATTCAGTACTTC,CASSPTGYKNIQYF
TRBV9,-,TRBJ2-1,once,TGTGCCAGCAGCAAGGGACAACCCTTCTCCTACAATGAGCAGTTCTTC,CASSKGQPFSYNEQFF
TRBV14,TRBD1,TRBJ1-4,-,TGTGCCAGCAGCCTATGGACAGGGACTAATGAAAAACTGTTTTTT,CASSLWTGTNEKLFF
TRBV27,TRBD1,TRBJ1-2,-,TGTGCCAGCAGTTTAGGACAGGGTATAGCTGATGGCTACACCTTC,CASSLGQGIADGYTF
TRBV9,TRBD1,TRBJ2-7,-,TGTGCCAGCAGCCCGGGACAGGGGGCCTACGAGCAGTACTTC,CASSPGQGAYEQYF
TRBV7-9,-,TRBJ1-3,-,TGTGCCAGCAGCACCGAGGAAAGCTCTGGAAACACCATATATTTT,CASSTEESSGNTIYF
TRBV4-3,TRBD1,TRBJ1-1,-,TGCGCCAGCAGCCCGCAGACAGGGCTGACTGAAGCTTTCTTT,CASSPQTGLTEAFF
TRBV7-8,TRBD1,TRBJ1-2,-,TGTGCCAGCAGCAACCGACAGGGACCCTATGGCTACACCTTC,CASSNRQGPYGYTF
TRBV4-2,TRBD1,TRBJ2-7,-,TGTGCCAGCAGCCTACCGGGACAGGGCTCCTACGAGCAGTACTTC,CASSLPGQGSYEQYF
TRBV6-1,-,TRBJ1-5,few,TGTGCCAGCAGTGGACTACCTGATTACCTGGGCAATCAGCCCCAGCATTTT,CASSGLPDYLGNQPQHF
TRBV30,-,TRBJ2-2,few,TGTGCCTGGAGCGTTGTAAGCGGCCGCGGGGAGCTGTTTTTT,CAWSVVSGRGELFF